Each of the 19 T cell receptor beta chains below was sequenced from the same sample in a study of blood T cell repertoires in COVID-19. The data were produced by immunoSEQ multiplex PCR, yet TCRdb's version contains in-frame clones alone and is incomplete. The top ten hold about 0.7% of the sample, which has more than 200,000 clones, roughly 87% seen once. Material: peripheral blood. The receptors were gathered from a human donor in a cohort sampled during active COVID-19.

This clone appeared once. This chain uses TRBV11-2 with TRBJ1-1, with a possible D match to TRBD1 (6 bases). There are 15 residues in the CDR3. The germline V and J ends were trimmed by 3 bases and 1 base, with 12 bases remaining between them. CDR1 and CDR2 from the germline V gene are SGHAT and FQNNGV. CDR3 DNA sequence: TGTGCCAGCAGCTTGAATACAGGGAGGAACACTGAAGCTTTCTTT. Translated, it gives CASSLNTGRNTEAFF.

This chain uses TRBV20-1 with TRBJ1-5; the D is unclear. CDR3 length equals 11 residues. Per the germline V gene, CDR1 is DFQATT and CDR2 is SNEGSKA (reference sequence). Deletions cut 3 bases from V and 7 bases from J, with 7 bases between. CDR3 residues: CSASDFQPQHF. CDR3 in DNA: TGCAGTGCTAGCGACTTCCAGCCCCAGCATTTT.

The chain links TRBV12-3 or TRBV12-4 to TRBJ1-4; no clear D. V was trimmed by 2 bases and J by 4 bases, leaving 5 bases between them. The CDR3 runs 13 residues. CDR3 sequence reads: CASSLSHNEKLFF. In DNA form, the CDR3 reads TGTGCCAGCAGTTTAAGCCATAATGAAAAACTGTTTTTT.

J is TRBJ2-2 and V is TRBV6-5; TRBD2 might be the D (5 bases). V lost 7 bases to trimming and J lost 4 bases, with 13 bases between them. The CDR3 runs 14 residues. Germline V gives CDR1 MNHEY, CDR2 SVGAGI. CDR3 coding DNA: TGTGCCAGCATTCGGGATGGTGGCACCGGGGAGCTGTTTTTT. Translated: CASIRDGGTGELFF.

This chain joins TRBV30 and TRBJ1-1; no clear D. Between the trimmed V and J ends, which lost 4 bases and 0 bases, there was a span of 12 bases. The CDR3 covers 14 residues. The V gene's germline CDR1 is GTSNPN and CDR2 SVGIG (reference sequence). The CDR3 DNA is TGTGCCTGGACGGAGACGGGGATGAACACTGAAGCTTTCTTT. Amino acids: CAWTETGMNTEAFF. The entire variable domain, with the rest obtained from reference TRBV30 and TRBJ1-1, is as follows: SQTIHQWPATLVQPVGSPLSLECTVEGTSNPNLYWYRQAAGRGLQLLFYSVGIGQISSEVPQNLSASRPQDRQFILSSKKLLLSDSGFYLCAWTETGMNTEAFFGQGTRLTVV.

The V and J genes are TRBV6-6 and TRBJ1-2, with D possibly TRBD1 on 5 matching bases. From germline, CDR1 is MNHNY and CDR2 SVGAGI (reference sequence). The CDR3 runs 14 residues. V lost 4 bases, J lost 2 bases, and 11 bases lay in between. The CDR3 bases are TGTGCCAGCAGTTCAGGGAAGGGGAACTATGGCTACACCTTC. Residues: CASSSGKGNYGYTF.

The chain carries TRBV19 and TRBJ1-2, with a weak D call TRBD1 (5 bases). The CDR3 is 14 residues long. Trimming stripped 3 bases from V and 4 bases from J, with 12 bases between. Germline values: CDR1 LNHDA, CDR2 SQIVND (reference sequence). The CDR3 region is CASSILGLTYGYTF. The CDR3 coding sequence is TGTGCCAGTAGTATCTTGGGACTGACCTATGGCTACACCTTC.

This clone was detected once. V and J are TRBV4-2 and TRBJ2-1; unclear D gene. Between the trimmed V and J ends, which lost 0 bases and 6 bases, there was a span of 12 bases. The CDR3 covers 15 residues. Germline V gene sequence: CDR1 LGHNA, CDR2 YNFKEQ. The CDR3 DNA reads TGTGCCAGCAGCCAAGATTTGTGGAGTAGCAATGAGCAGTTCTTC. This translates into CASSQDLWSSNEQFF.

V gene TRBV18 combines with J gene TRBJ1-1; 7 nucleotides agree with TRBD1. CDR3 length: 14 amino acids. Germline values: CDR1 KGHSH, CDR2 LQKENI. Trimming at V came to 4 bases and at J to 0 bases, leaving 2 bases not matched to a gene. The CDR3 sequence is CASSQGQLNTEAFF. CDR3 sequence (DNA): TGTGCCAGCTCACAGGGACAGTTGAACACTGAAGCTTTCTTT. Full variable domain (remainder filled in from reference TRBV18 and TRBJ1-1): NAGVMQNPRHLVRRRGQEARLRCSPMKGHSHVYWYRQLPEEGLKFMVYLQKENIIDESGMPKERFSAEFPKEGPSILRIQQVVRGDSAAYFCASSQGQLNTEAFFGQGTRLTVV.

The gene calls are TRBV10-3 and TRBJ2-7; 11 bases match TRBD1. There are 14 residues in the CDR3. From germline, CDR1 is ENHRY and CDR2 SYGVKD. The junction had 8 bases not matched to a gene; V was cut back by 10 bases and J by 3 bases. The CDR3 loop reads CANAPGQGGYEQYF. The CDR3 DNA is TGTGCCAACGCCCCGGGACAGGGGGGCTACGAGCAGTACTTC.

V gene TRBV11-3 combines with J gene TRBJ2-4; 8 nucleotides align to TRBD1. The ends lost 5 bases at V and 5 bases at J; junction bases unmatched: 8. This CDR3 contains 15 residues. Germline V gives CDR1 SGHNT, CDR2 YENEEA. The CDR3 DNA reads as TGTGCCAGCAGCCCAGGGGGCCGTGATCAAAACATTCAGTACTTC. This gives the protein CASSPGGRDQNIQYF.

The V call is TRBV29-1, the J call TRBJ1-2; TRBD1 agrees at 7 bases. Germline loops: CDR1 SQVTM, CDR2 ANQGSEA. The length of the CDR3 is 15 residues. The V segment lost 4 bases and the J segment 8 bases; nucleotides outside the gene matches: 16. CDR3 loop: CSVVLGKGGAAGYTF. CDR3 bases: TGCAGCGTTGTTCTTGGGAAAGGGGGCGCGGCGGGCTACACCTTC.

DNA for the CDR3: TGTGCCAGCAGTTCTTACCGGACAGGGCAGAACACTGAAGCTTTCTTT. It translates to CASSSYRTGQNTEAFF. This chain uses TRBV27 with TRBJ1-1; 8 nucleotides line up with TRBD1. Germline CDR1 MNHEY, CDR2 SMNVEV (reference sequence). The CDR3 sequence is 16 residues long. V trimming: 4 bases; J trimming: 1 base; junction bases outside the gene matches: 8.

The chain carries TRBV5-1 and TRBJ1-1; 7 bases are shared with TRBD1. Unmatched junction bases numbered 8, after V lost 3 bases and J lost 0 bases. Looked up from germline, CDR1 is SGHRS and CDR2 is YFSETQ. This CDR3 comprises 16 residues. The CDR3 is CASSSQGVRMNTEAFF. CDR3 coding DNA: TGCGCCAGCAGCTCCCAGGGGGTTCGAATGAACACTGAAGCTTTCTTT.

The chain is built from TRBV9 and TRBJ1-1; the D is unclear. This CDR3 spans 14 amino acids. V lost 3 bases and J 0 bases, leaving 9 bases between the germline ends. Germline V lookup: CDR1 SGDLS, CDR2 YYNGEE. The CDR3 protein is CASSAQSMNTEAFF. Here the CDR3 DNA reads TGTGCCAGCAGCGCCCAGTCCATGAACACTGAAGCTTTCTTT.

The chain is built from TRBV28 and TRBJ2-7; D is perhaps TRBD2 (5 bases). The CDR3 extends over 13 amino acids. V gave up 6 bases and J gave up 3 bases, with 12 bases separating them. The V gene's germline CDR1 is MDHEN and CDR2 SYDVKM. CDR3 sequence reads: CASSRTEGYEQYF. The DNA for the CDR3 is TGTGCCAGCAGCCGCACCGAGGGCTACGAGCAGTACTTC.

The J gene is TRBJ1-1, the V gene TRBV5-7; TRBD1 agrees at 7 bases. TRBV5-7 is treated as an ORF (open reading frame) with a function not yet certain. With V trimmed by 1 base and J by 7 bases, 10 bases remained unmatched. The CDR3 has 15 amino acids. The chain's CDR3 is CASSLRPGTDREAFF. CDR3 DNA: TGTGCCAGCAGCTTGCGGCCCGGGACAGACCGTGAAGCTTTCTTT.

The chain carries TRBV28 and TRBJ1-1, with TRBD1 identical over 7 bases. V lost 5 bases and J lost 10; bases outside the gene matches: 13. CDR1 MDHEN and CDR2 SYDVKM come from the germline V gene. The CDR3 is 14 amino acids. CDR3 sequence (DNA): TGTGCCAGCAGTCGCGGACAGGTTCAAGTCGCAGCTTTCTTT. Its translation is CASSRGQVQVAAFF.

This sequence joins TRBV6-2 or TRBV6-3 and TRBJ2-7; TRBD1 agrees at 7 bases. The ends lost 2 bases at V and 2 bases at J; junction bases unmatched: 6. This CDR3 is built from 15 residues. CDR1 MNHEY and CDR2 SVGEGT come from the germline V gene. The CDR3 region has the DNA TGTGCCAGCAGTTACCTGGACAGGTTTCCCTACGAGCAGTACTTC. Its protein product is CASSYLDRFPYEQYF.